A selection of T cell receptor beta chains follows, all from one sample in a study of OX40 agonist ivuxolimab in advanced cancers. Sequencing was performed with immunoSEQ multiplex PCR; in TCRdb, only in-frame clones are kept and a portion is missing. The sample lists some 30,000 clones, 85% to 95% occurring once. Sequencing was performed on CD4+ or CD8+ T cells sorted from blood, taken in a trial of the OX40 agonist ivuxolimab. The source of these receptors is an adult with an advanced solid tumor such as melanoma, head and neck, liver or kidney cancer. Both conserved end residues are part of each CDR3. A D gene is named only where the DNA matches it firmly. The size entry is marked missing in some rows and otherwise reads once, few, many or a size class.

clone_size: -
d_call: -
v_call: TRBV30
j_call: TRBJ2-2
cdr3_nt: TGTGCCTGGAGTGTCGGCGGGACCGGGGAGCTGTTTTTT
cdr3_aa: CAWSVGGTGELFF

clone_size: -
d_call: -
v_call: TRBV27
j_call: TRBJ1-1
cdr3_nt: TGTGCCAGCAGGATTGAAGCTTTCTTT
cdr3_aa: CASRIEAFF

clone_size: -
d_call: -
v_call: TRBV4-1
j_call: TRBJ1-2
cdr3_nt: TGCGCCAGCAGCCAAGACTCATGGGGGTCCTATGGCTACACCTTC
cdr3_aa: CASSQDSWGSYGYTF

clone_size: once
d_call: -
v_call: TRBV10-3
j_call: TRBJ2-7
cdr3_nt: TGTGCCATCAGCGGGCCCGGCAGGGAGCAGTACTTC
cdr3_aa: CAISGPGREQYF

clone_size: -
d_call: TRBD1
v_call: TRBV7-2
j_call: TRBJ1-1
cdr3_nt: TGTGCCAGCAGCTTATTATCGACAGGGAGGAAGACTGAAGCTTTCTTT
cdr3_aa: CASSLLSTGRKTEAFF

clone_size: -
d_call: TRBD2
v_call: TRBV4-2
j_call: TRBJ2-1
cdr3_nt: TGTGCCAGCAGCCGCAAAGTAGCGGGTAACAATGAGCAGTTCTTC
cdr3_aa: CASSRKVAGNNEQFF

clone_size: -
d_call: -
v_call: TRBV13
j_call: TRBJ1-2
cdr3_nt: TGTGCCAGCAGCTTAAGGGGGGGTTATGGCTACACCTTC
cdr3_aa: CASSLRGGYGYTF

clone_size: -
d_call: -
v_call: TRBV9
j_call: TRBJ1-1
cdr3_nt: TGTGCCAGCAGCCCCAAGTACGGGAAGACTGAAGCTTTCTTT
cdr3_aa: CASSPKYGKTEAFF

clone_size: -
d_call: -
v_call: TRBV6-5
j_call: TRBJ2-7
cdr3_nt: TGTGCCAGCAGCGGAGCGCCCTACGAGCAGTACTTC
cdr3_aa: CASSGAPYEQYF

clone_size: -
d_call: TRBD2
v_call: TRBV6-1
j_call: TRBJ2-7
cdr3_nt: TGTGCCAGCATCCCGAGCGGGGGCTCCATCTACGAGCAGTACTTC
cdr3_aa: CASIPSGGSIYEQYF

clone_size: -
d_call: -
v_call: TRBV27
j_call: TRBJ1-5
cdr3_nt: TGTGCCAGCAGCACCAGAGACAATCAGCCCCAGCATTTT
cdr3_aa: CASSTRDNQPQHF

clone_size: -
d_call: -
v_call: TRBV6-6
j_call: TRBJ2-7
cdr3_nt: TGTGCCAGCAGTAGTGGGTCAGGGGCCTACGAGCAGTACTTC
cdr3_aa: CASSSGSGAYEQYF

clone_size: -
d_call: TRBD1
v_call: TRBV10-2
j_call: TRBJ2-7
cdr3_nt: TGCGCCAGCCACTCAAGACAGGGAGCCCTCGACGAGCAGTACTTC
cdr3_aa: CASHSRQGALDEQYF

clone_size: -
d_call: -
v_call: TRBV11-3
j_call: TRBJ2-7
cdr3_nt: TGTGCCAGCAGCTTACCCCAGACCTACGAGCAGTACTTC
cdr3_aa: CASSLPQTYEQYF

clone_size: -
d_call: -
v_call: TRBV7-6
j_call: TRBJ1-1
cdr3_nt: TGTGCCAGCAGCTTAGGGACACTGACTTTGGCTTTTTTT
cdr3_aa: CASSLGTLTLAFF

clone_size: -
d_call: -
v_call: TRBV28
j_call: TRBJ1-4
cdr3_nt: TGTGCCAGCAGTTTAATCCCCCAAACCTCAACTAATGAAAAACTGTTTTTT
cdr3_aa: CASSLIPQTSTNEKLFF

clone_size: -
d_call: -
v_call: TRBV19
j_call: TRBJ1-1
cdr3_nt: TGTGCCAGTAGTTGGACGAACACTGAAGCTTTCTTT
cdr3_aa: CASSWTNTEAFF

clone_size: -
d_call: -
v_call: TRBV19
j_call: TRBJ2-6
cdr3_nt: TGTGCCAGTATTCAACAAGGTTCAGGGGGGACCTACTCTGGGGCCAACGTCCTGACTTTC
cdr3_aa: CASIQQGSGGTYSGANVLTF

clone_size: -
d_call: -
v_call: TRBV9
j_call: TRBJ2-3
cdr3_nt: TGTGCCAGCAGCGTAGAGGCACATGGGACAGATACGCAGTATTTT
cdr3_aa: CASSVEAHGTDTQYF

clone_size: -
d_call: TRBD1
v_call: TRBV18
j_call: TRBJ1-4
cdr3_nt: TGTGCCAGCTCACCAAGGGGACAGGGCTTCGCAACTAATGAAAAACTGTTTTTT
cdr3_aa: CASSPRGQGFATNEKLFF

clone_size: -
d_call: -
v_call: TRBV7-9
j_call: TRBJ2-5
cdr3_nt: TGTGCCAGCAGCCAAGAGGACATACAAGAGACCCAGTACTTC
cdr3_aa: CASSQEDIQETQYF

clone_size: -
d_call: -
v_call: TRBV6-5
j_call: TRBJ2-7
cdr3_nt: TGTGCCAGCAGTCCCGGGCCTGCCTACGAGCAGTACTTC
cdr3_aa: CASSPGPAYEQYF

clone_size: -
d_call: -
v_call: TRBV11-2
j_call: TRBJ2-1
cdr3_nt: TGTGCCAGCAGCCGCGGATCAGATGAGCAGTTCTTC
cdr3_aa: CASSRGSDEQFF

clone_size: -
d_call: TRBD2
v_call: TRBV29-1
j_call: TRBJ2-3
cdr3_nt: TGCAGCGTTTTGCCGGCTAGCGGGAGGGATGCAGATACGCAGTATTTT
cdr3_aa: CSVLPASGRDADTQYF

clone_size: -
d_call: -
v_call: TRBV11-3
j_call: TRBJ2-7
cdr3_nt: TGTGCCAGCAGCTTAGATCGCCTGGGGGCGGCCTACGAGCAGTACTTC
cdr3_aa: CASSLDRLGAAYEQYF

clone_size: -
d_call: -
v_call: TRBV11-2
j_call: TRBJ1-2
cdr3_nt: TGTGCCAGCAGCTTAGACGGCTTCTATGGCTACACCTTC
cdr3_aa: CASSLDGFYGYTF

clone_size: -
d_call: -
v_call: TRBV11-2
j_call: TRBJ2-2
cdr3_nt: TGTGCCAGCAGCTTAGATTCCGGGGAGCTGTTTTTT
cdr3_aa: CASSLDSGELFF

clone_size: -
d_call: TRBD1
v_call: TRBV6-4
j_call: TRBJ1-5
cdr3_nt: TGTGCCAGCAGTGAGGGGACAGAGGGTCAGCCCCAGCATTTT
cdr3_aa: CASSEGTEGQPQHF

clone_size: -
d_call: -
v_call: TRBV5-1
j_call: TRBJ2-5
cdr3_nt: TGCGCCAGCAGCTTGAAGGGACAAGAGACCCAGTACTTC
cdr3_aa: CASSLKGQETQYF

clone_size: -
d_call: -
v_call: TRBV7-2
j_call: TRBJ1-4
cdr3_nt: TGTGCCAGCAGCTTAGACCAGGGAGGGGAAAAACTGTTTTTT
cdr3_aa: CASSLDQGGEKLFF

clone_size: few
d_call: -
v_call: TRBV28
j_call: TRBJ1-6
cdr3_nt: TGTGCCAGCAGTGGTGATAATTCACCCCTCCACTTT
cdr3_aa: CASSGDNSPLHF

clone_size: -
d_call: -
v_call: TRBV4-1
j_call: TRBJ2-1
cdr3_nt: TGCGCCAGCAGTCTAAGACTGGAACCCAATGAGCAGTTCTTC
cdr3_aa: CASSLRLEPNEQFF

clone_size: -
d_call: TRBD2
v_call: TRBV7-9
j_call: TRBJ2-3
cdr3_nt: TGTGCCACCCAAGCGATGGGAGCGGGAGTAGGGGGCACAGATACGCAGTATTTT
cdr3_aa: CATQAMGAGVGGTDTQYF

clone_size: -
d_call: -
v_call: TRBV5-6
j_call: TRBJ2-5
cdr3_nt: TGTGCCAGCAGCTTGGCCGGGAACCCCCAAGAGACCCAGTACTTC
cdr3_aa: CASSLAGNPQETQYF

clone_size: -
d_call: TRBD1
v_call: TRBV6-5
j_call: TRBJ1-2
cdr3_nt: TGTGCCAGCAGCACCGGGACAGGGTCTCTTGGTGGCTACACCTTC
cdr3_aa: CASSTGTGSLGGYTF

clone_size: once
d_call: -
v_call: TRBV7-2
j_call: TRBJ2-7
cdr3_nt: TGTGCCAGCAGCTTTGGGGGTTCGTACGAGCAGTACTTC
cdr3_aa: CASSFGGSYEQYF

clone_size: -
d_call: TRBD2
v_call: TRBV27
j_call: TRBJ2-7
cdr3_nt: TGTGCCAGCAGTTTAACCCTGGGTAGCGGGAACGAGCAGTACTTC
cdr3_aa: CASSLTLGSGNEQYF

clone_size: -
d_call: -
v_call: TRBV7-8
j_call: TRBJ2-3
cdr3_nt: TGTGCCAGCAGCACATCGGAGAGGACAGATACGCAGTATTTT
cdr3_aa: CASSTSERTDTQYF

clone_size: -
d_call: -
v_call: TRBV6-5
j_call: TRBJ2-5
cdr3_nt: TGTGCCAGCAGGATAACGACGGGAGCTGGCGAGACCCAGTACTTC
cdr3_aa: CASRITTGAGETQYF

clone_size: -
d_call: -
v_call: TRBV5-5
j_call: TRBJ2-4
cdr3_nt: TGTGCCAGCAGCTTGGCCGGGGCTACCCACGCTAAAAACATTCAGTACTTC
cdr3_aa: CASSLAGATHAKNIQYF

clone_size: -
d_call: TRBD2
v_call: TRBV2
j_call: TRBJ2-1
cdr3_nt: TGTGCCGGACGGACTAGCGGGGGTATCTACAATGAGCAGTTCTTC
cdr3_aa: CAGRTSGGIYNEQFF

clone_size: -
d_call: -
v_call: TRBV5-1
j_call: TRBJ1-5
cdr3_nt: TGCGCCAGCAGCTCGGAGGGATATAGCAATCAGCCCCAGCATTTT
cdr3_aa: CASSSEGYSNQPQHF

clone_size: -
d_call: -
v_call: TRBV13
j_call: TRBJ2-1
cdr3_nt: TGTGCCAGCAGCTCCCTTACAGGGTATGTCTCCTACAATGAGCAGTTCTTC
cdr3_aa: CASSSLTGYVSYNEQFF

clone_size: few
d_call: TRBD1
v_call: TRBV7-3
j_call: TRBJ2-3
cdr3_nt: TGTGCCAGCAGCTTAACAGGGGGCGGCACAGATACGCAGTATTTT
cdr3_aa: CASSLTGGGTDTQYF

clone_size: -
d_call: -
v_call: TRBV4-1
j_call: TRBJ1-1
cdr3_nt: TGCGCCAGCAGCCCCCCAGGCGTACCGGGGGGAGAAACTGAAGCTTTCTTT
cdr3_aa: CASSPPGVPGGETEAFF

clone_size: -
d_call: -
v_call: TRBV7-9
j_call: TRBJ1-1
cdr3_nt: TGTGCCAGCAGCTTTCCAGGGAGGACTGAAGCTTTCTTT
cdr3_aa: CASSFPGRTEAFF

clone_size: -
d_call: TRBD1
v_call: TRBV25-1
j_call: TRBJ1-1
cdr3_nt: TGTGCCAGCAGTGCGACAGGGGGGGGCACTGAAGCTTTCTTT
cdr3_aa: CASSATGGGTEAFF